What follows are 27 T cell receptor beta chains derived from one specimen sequenced in a study of T cell repertoires in cytomegalovirus infection. No cognate antigen is known for these TCRs. Via MiXCR, TCRdb re-called the reads, giving one row per CDR3 protein. This sample yields 200,000 or so distinct CDR3 sequences, of which about 40% are seen a single time; 55% to 60% belongs to the top ten. Specimen: CD8+ T cells from cultured PBMCs, collected from culture after CMV antigen stimulation. The source of these receptors is a human donor in good health (CMV status not recorded). Some clones in this sample may be carry-over from other donors' samples.

The chain employs TRBV27 and TRBJ1-2, with TRBD1 matching 10 bases. Germline V gene sequence: CDR1 MNHEY, CDR2 SMNVEV (reference sequence). CDR3 length equals 15 residues. The V and J ends lost 1 base and 6 bases, in that order; junction bases with no gene match: 5. CDR3 coding DNA: TGTGCCAGCAGTTTATATCCGACAGGGGGCGATGGCTACACCTTC. As protein: CASSLYPTGGDGYTF.

CDR3 residues: CASSSSRTSTDTQYF. The CDR3 DNA reads TGTGCCAGCAGCTCTAGCAGAACAAGCACAGATACGCAGTATTTT. The chain carries TRBV7-3 and TRBJ2-3; D might be TRBD2 (5 bases). V lost 4 bases to trimming and J lost 0 bases, with 11 bases between them. The CDR3 is 15 amino acids. Germline lookup yields CDR1 SGHTA and CDR2 FQGTGA.

This clonotype was detected a few times. The chain has TRBV7-2 and TRBJ2-7; 8 bases line up with TRBD2. The V gene's germline CDR1 is SGHTA and CDR2 FQGNSA. The CDR3 runs 14 residues. V lost 2 bases, J lost 4 bases, and 4 bases stayed unmatched. CDR3 sequence reads: CASSLWSGSYEQYF. The DNA of the CDR3 is TGTGCCAGCAGCTTATGGAGCGGGAGTTACGAGCAGTACTTC.

The chain is built from TRBV10-1 and TRBJ2-3; D possibly corresponds to TRBD2 (6 bases). The CDR3 covers 14 residues. Germline V gene sequence: CDR1 WNHNN, CDR2 SYGVQD (reference sequence). Trimming took 3 bases from V and 4 from J, leaving 11 bases between them. The CDR3 DNA reads as TGCGCCAGCAGTGATGAACTAGCCCCAGATACGCAGTATTTT. This gives the protein CASSDELAPDTQYF.

The rearrangement joins TRBV4-2 to TRBJ2-7; 8 bases align to TRBD2. Trimming removed 5 bases from V and 9 bases from J; junction bases left unmatched: 18. This CDR3 is built from 16 residues. Germline V gene data show CDR1 as LGHNA and CDR2 as YNFKEQ. The CDR3 coding sequence is TGTGCCAGCAGCACCCACGGGGGTAGCGGGAATGCGGGGCAGTACTTC. It is translated as CASSTHGGSGNAGQYF.

This clonotype has just a few counts. The V gene is TRBV12-5, the J gene TRBJ2-1; no clear D gene. Germline V lookup: CDR1 LGHNT, CDR2 FRNRAP. The CDR3 has 15 amino acids. The ends were cut back, 2 bases at V and 5 bases at J, with 13 bases in the middle. The CDR3 bases are TGTGCTAGTGGTTTGTTAGGAACAGCTAACAATGAGCAGTTCTTC. Protein sequence: CASGLLGTANNEQFF.

The gene calls are TRBV30 and TRBJ2-2; D not resolved. Trimming pared 2 bases from V and 0 bases from J, leaving 4 bases between. CDR1 is GTSNPN and CDR2 is SVGIG in the germline V gene (reference sequence). The CDR3 totals 13 residues. The CDR3 loop is CAWSQSNTGELFF. The CDR3 DNA sequence: TGTGCCTGGAGTCAGTCGAACACCGGGGAGCTGTTTTTT.

This clonotype was seen a single time. The J gene is TRBJ2-5, the V gene TRBV13; TRBD2 aligns across 10 bases. Germline CDR1 is PRHDT and CDR2 is FYEKMQ (reference sequence). V lost 1 base, J lost 1 base, and 3 bases stayed unmatched. This CDR3 has 16 amino acids. The CDR3 DNA reads TGTGCCAGCAGCTTAGTGGCTAGCGGGAGCCAAGAGACCCAGTACTTC. Protein sequence: CASSLVASGSQETQYF.

V usage is TRBV2 and J usage is TRBJ2-3; D may be TRBD2 (6 bases). The CDR3 runs 12 residues. V lost 3 bases and J 6 bases, leaving 7 bases between the germline ends. Germline CDR1 and CDR2: SNHLY and FYNNEI. CDR3 residues: CASSDGGDTQYF. For the CDR3, the DNA is TGTGCCAGCAGTGATGGGGGGGATACGCAGTATTTT.

The table lists this clonotype with a few counts. The chain recombines TRBV27 with TRBJ2-1, with 7 bases fitting TRBD1. Germline loops: CDR1 MNHEY, CDR2 SMNVEV (reference sequence). With 0 bases clipped from V and 8 bases from J, the junction kept 7 bases outside the gene matches. The CDR3 length is 15 residues. CDR3 amino acids: CASSLSYRGADEQFF. In nucleotides, the CDR3 is TGTGCCAGCAGTTTATCGTACAGGGGAGCGGATGAGCAGTTCTTC.

The table lists this clonotype with a few counts. The genes are TRBV7-3 and TRBJ2-1; TRBD2 matches 10 bases. J gave up 7 bases and V 4 bases, and 7 bases lay outside the gene matches. CDR3 length: 15 residues. CDR1 SGHTA and CDR2 FQGTGA come from the germline V gene. CDR3 coding DNA: TGTGCCAGCAGCTACCCAGCGGGGGGGAGTAATGAGCAGTTCTTC. It codes for CASSYPAGGSNEQFF.

This clonotype appeared a few times. The genes are TRBV20-1 and TRBJ2-1; the D gene is possibly TRBD2 (5 bases). The CDR3 has 18 residues. V gave up 2 bases and J gave up 9 bases, with 29 bases separating them. Germline V gene lookup returns CDR1 DFQATT and CDR2 SNEGSKA (reference sequence). This CDR3 reads CSARPYAKGRTQRGEQFF. The CDR3 bases are TGCAGTGCTAGACCTTATGCGAAGGGTCGGACTCAAAGAGGTGAGCAGTTCTTC.

Of note for this clonotype: One junction end does not reproduce the germline sequence, and a read error may be involved. The chain employs TRBV7-1 and TRBJ1-1, with D possibly matching TRBD1 (5 bases). TRBV7-1 is sorted into the ORF group, with uncertain function. The CDR3 is 17 residues long. The CDR3 DNA reads as TGTGCCAGAAGCCTGCTAGACGGGGGATACTCGAACACGGAAGCTTTCTTT. Its protein product is CARSLLDGGYSNTEAFF.

The chain combines TRBV6-8 with TRBJ1-1; a possible D gene is TRBD1 (5 bases). The CDR3 contains 14 residues. Deletions cut 8 bases from V and 6 bases from J, with 19 bases between. The germline CDR1 and CDR2 sequences are MNHGY and SAAAGT. The CDR3 spells CASGLGTGIAEAFF. The CDR3 nucleotides read TGTGCCAGCGGTCTGGGGACGGGGATCGCTGAAGCTTTCTTT.

This clonotype was seen a few times. This chain joins TRBV2 and TRBJ1-1; D unclear. Looked up from germline, CDR1 is SNHLY and CDR2 is FYNNEI. V was trimmed by 8 bases and J by 1 base, leaving 14 bases between them. The CDR3 has 14 amino acids. CDR3 bases: TGTGCCAGCCCCGAACTACAGAGGAACACTGAAGCTTTCTTT. It yields the protein CASPELQRNTEAFF.

The CDR3 is CASSLSRGGNQPQHF. Here the CDR3 DNA reads TGTGCCAGCAGCTTAAGTCGGGGAGGGAATCAGCCCCAGCATTTT. V is TRBV7-2 and J is TRBJ1-5; unclear D gene. Between the trimmed V and J ends, which lost 2 bases and 4 bases, there was a span of 12 bases. The CDR3 length is 15 residues. Germline V gene sequence: CDR1 SGHTA, CDR2 FQGNSA. Full variable domain (missing parts from reference TRBV7-2 and TRBJ1-5): GAGVSQSPSNKVTEKGKDVELRCDPISGHTALYWYRQSLGQGLEFLIYFQGNSAPDKSGLPSDRFSAERTGGSVSTLTIQRTQQEDSAVYLCASSLSRGGNQPQHFGDGTRLSIL.

This chain connects TRBV19 to TRBJ1-5, with 8 bases fitting TRBD1. CDR1 is LNHDA, CDR2 SQIVND, per germline (reference sequence). The CDR3 consists of 15 residues. The junction had 10 bases not matched to a gene; V was cut back by 6 bases and J by 6 bases. The CDR3 spells CASSEDRESPQPQHF. CDR3 coding DNA: TGTGCCAGTAGCGAGGACAGGGAGTCCCCTCAGCCCCAGCATTTT.

The sample holds a few counts of this clonotype. This chain uses TRBV4-2 with TRBJ2-3; 7 bases map to TRBD1. Unmatched junction bases numbered 9, after V lost 8 bases and J lost 1 base. CDR3 size: 15 residues. Germline CDR1 and CDR2: LGHNA and YNFKEQ. The CDR3 DNA reads as TGTGCCAGCCGTTCGACAGGGACCGGCACAGATACGCAGTATTTT. Protein product: CASRSTGTGTDTQYF.

The rearrangement joins TRBV9 to TRBJ2-3; TRBD2 matches 7 bases. CDR3 length: 14 amino acids. Germline CDR1 is SGDLS and CDR2 is YYNGEE. Trimming removed 0 bases from V and 3 bases from J; junction bases left unmatched: 1. CDR3 region: CASSVERDTDTQYF. The CDR3 DNA sequence: TGTGCCAGCAGCGTAGAGCGGGATACAGATACGCAGTATTTT.

This rearrangement joins TRBV7-8 to TRBJ2-1; possibly TRBD2 for D (6 bases). This CDR3 comprises 16 residues. Germline CDR1 reads SGHVS; CDR2 reads FQNEAQ. The V end lost 0 bases, the J end lost 8 bases, and 17 bases lay between the germline ends. The DNA for the CDR3 is TGTGCCAGCAGCTTAGCGCCGGCTAGCGCGTACCATGAGCAGTTCTTC. Protein sequence: CASSLAPASAYHEQFF. Full variable domain (rest looked up from reference TRBV7-8 and TRBJ2-1): GAGVSQSPRYKVAKRGQDVALRCDPISGHVSLFWYQQALGQGPEFLTYFQNEAQLDKSGLPSDRFFAERPEGSVSTLKIQRTQQEDSAVYLCASSLAPASAYHEQFFGPGTRLTVL.

The chain combines TRBV27 with TRBJ2-7; maybe TRBD1 (6 bases). There are 14 residues in the CDR3. The germline V gene encodes CDR1 MNHEY and CDR2 SMNVEV (reference sequence). The germline V and J ends were trimmed by 5 bases and 5 bases, with 16 bases remaining between them. Here the CDR3 DNA reads TGTGCCAGCAGTCACCACAGGGTTCCCAACGAGCAGTACTTC. It codes for CASSHHRVPNEQYF.

J is TRBJ1-1 and V is TRBV7-3; TRBD1 is a possible D gene (6 bases). The V end lost 3 bases, the J end lost 4 bases, and 9 bases lay between the germline ends. The germline V gene has CDR1 SGHTA and CDR2 FQGTGA. The CDR3 totals 13 residues. The CDR3 spells CASSFLGATEAFF. The CDR3 DNA is TGTGCCAGCAGCTTTTTGGGGGCCACTGAAGCTTTCTTT.

The chain joins TRBV9 to TRBJ2-2; 10 nucleotides line up with TRBD2. Trimming removed 1 base from V and 0 bases from J; junction bases left unmatched: 9. CDR3 size: 19 residues. Germline V gene data show CDR1 as SGDLS and CDR2 as YYNGEE. The CDR3 DNA follows: TGTGCCAGCAGCGTATCCGAACTAGCGGGATTCGCGAACACCGGGGAGCTGTTTTTT. Protein: CASSVSELAGFANTGELFF.

This clonotype was detected a few times. The gene calls are TRBV4-1 and TRBJ2-5, with TRBD2 identical over 7 bases. Trimming took 1 base from V and 1 from J; bases not matched to a gene: 3. The germline gives CDR1 MGHRA, CDR2 YSYEKL. This CDR3 has 15 residues. Written as DNA, the CDR3 is TGCGCCAGCAGCCAAGGTAGCGGGTCCCAAGAGACCCAGTACTTC. It translates to CASSQGSGSQETQYF.

The table lists this clonotype with a few counts. The J gene is TRBJ2-7, the V gene TRBV11-1, with TRBD2 identical over 11 bases. In germline, CDR1 is SGHAT, CDR2 FQDESV (reference sequence). The CDR3 has 15 amino acids. The V and J ends lost 4 bases and 1 base, in that order; junction bases with no gene match: 3. CDR3 nucleotide sequence: TGTGCCAGCAGCTACCGGACTAGCGGGTCCTACGAGCAGTACTTC. Translation: CASSYRTSGSYEQYF.

V is TRBV19 and J is TRBJ2-7, with D tentatively TRBD1 (6 bases). The germline V gene encodes CDR1 LNHDA and CDR2 SQIVND (reference sequence). CDR3 length: 13 residues. Trimming left V 2 bases short and J 5 bases short, with 10 bases between. CDR3 DNA: TGTGCCAGTAGTATAAACAGGGTCCACGAGCAGTACTTC. This translates into CASSINRVHEQYF.

The V and J genes are TRBV12-3 or TRBV12-4 and TRBJ2-3, with D perhaps TRBD2 (5 bases). CDR3 length: 15 residues. Trimming left V 1 base short and J 1 base short, with 9 bases between. CDR3: CASSLDRTGTDTQYF. The CDR3, as DNA: TGTGCCAGCAGTTTAGATCGGACTGGCACAGATACGCAGTATTTT.